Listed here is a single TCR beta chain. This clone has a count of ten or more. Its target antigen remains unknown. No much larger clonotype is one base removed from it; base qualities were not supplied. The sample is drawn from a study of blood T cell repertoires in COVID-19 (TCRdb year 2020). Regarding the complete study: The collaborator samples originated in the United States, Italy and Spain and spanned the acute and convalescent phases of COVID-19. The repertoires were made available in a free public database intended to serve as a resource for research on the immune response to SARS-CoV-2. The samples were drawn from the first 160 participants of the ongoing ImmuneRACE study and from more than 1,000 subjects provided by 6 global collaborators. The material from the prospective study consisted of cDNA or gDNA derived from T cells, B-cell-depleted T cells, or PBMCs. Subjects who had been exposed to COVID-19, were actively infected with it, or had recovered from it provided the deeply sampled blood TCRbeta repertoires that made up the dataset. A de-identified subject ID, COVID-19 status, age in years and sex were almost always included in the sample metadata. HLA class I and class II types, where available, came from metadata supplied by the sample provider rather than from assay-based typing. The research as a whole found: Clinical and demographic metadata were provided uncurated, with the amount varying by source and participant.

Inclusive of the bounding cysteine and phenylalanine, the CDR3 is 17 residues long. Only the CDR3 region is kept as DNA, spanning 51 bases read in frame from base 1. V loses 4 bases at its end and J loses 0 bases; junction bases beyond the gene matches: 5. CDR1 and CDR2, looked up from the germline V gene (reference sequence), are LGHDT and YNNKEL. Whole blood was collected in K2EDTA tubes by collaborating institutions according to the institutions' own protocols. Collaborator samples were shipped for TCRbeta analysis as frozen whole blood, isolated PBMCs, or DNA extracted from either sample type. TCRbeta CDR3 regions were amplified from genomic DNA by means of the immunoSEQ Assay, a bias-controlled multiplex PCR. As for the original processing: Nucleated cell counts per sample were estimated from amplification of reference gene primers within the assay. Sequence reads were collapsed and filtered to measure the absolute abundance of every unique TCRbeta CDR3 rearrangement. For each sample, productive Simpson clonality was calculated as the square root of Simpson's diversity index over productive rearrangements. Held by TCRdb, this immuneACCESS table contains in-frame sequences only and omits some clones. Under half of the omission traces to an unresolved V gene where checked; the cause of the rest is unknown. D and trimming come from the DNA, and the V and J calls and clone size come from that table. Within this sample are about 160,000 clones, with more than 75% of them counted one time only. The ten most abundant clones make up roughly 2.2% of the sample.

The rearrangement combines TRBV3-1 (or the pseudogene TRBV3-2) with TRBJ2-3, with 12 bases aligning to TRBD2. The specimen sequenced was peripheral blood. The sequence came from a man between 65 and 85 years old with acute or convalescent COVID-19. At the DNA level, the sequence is TGTGCCAGCAGCCTACGGACTAGCGGGGATAGCACAGATACGCAGTATTTT. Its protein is CASSLRTSGDSTDTQYF.